This T cell receptor (beta chain) emerged from a study of neurological immune-mediated disorders. CDR3 size: 17 residues. With V trimmed by 10 bases and J by 7 bases, 19 bases remained unmatched. Germline values: CDR1 ENHRY, CDR2 SYGVKD. Many counts were recorded for this clonotype. From the 5' RACE reads, TCRdb called clonotypes with MiXCR, one entry per CDR3 protein. Of about 65,000 distinct CDR3 sequences in the sample, approximately 3.7% were seen once. This chain uses TRBV10-3 with TRBJ1-6; 7 bases line up with TRBD1. The clonotype comes from a man aged 45-60 years with multiple sclerosis. The specimen was PBMCs. This CDR3 is CATTRGTPGQSNSPLHF. The CDR3 nucleotides are TGTGCCACAACGAGGGGAACTCCGGGACAGTCGAATTCACCCCTCCACTTT.